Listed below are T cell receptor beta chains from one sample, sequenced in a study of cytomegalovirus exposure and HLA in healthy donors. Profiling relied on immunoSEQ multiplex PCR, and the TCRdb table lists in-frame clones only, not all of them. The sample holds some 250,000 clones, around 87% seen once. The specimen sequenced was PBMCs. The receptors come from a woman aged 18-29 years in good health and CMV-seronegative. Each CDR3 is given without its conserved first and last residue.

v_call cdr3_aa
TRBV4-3 ASSQDLGSNTEAF
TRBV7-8 ASSLVAGKAEETQY
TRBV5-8 ASSWNRGSNQPQH
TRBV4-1 ASSPIPGQGANEQY
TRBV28 ASSFGEEGNYGYT
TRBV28 ASKNRGTGYYEQY
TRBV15 ATSSPLADTQY
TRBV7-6 ASSLGPGTGVTGELF
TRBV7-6 ASSLFRLAGGGDTQY
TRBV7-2 ASSIDGGLAGVETQY
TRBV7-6 ASSSLRDYKYNEQF
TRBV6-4 ASTSARGDWNSPLH
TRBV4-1 ASSQPNPQEQPQH
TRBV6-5 ASSALNQPQH
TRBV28 ASSRLGATNEKLF
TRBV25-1 ASSDFPGELF
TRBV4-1 ASSHSLAGGIYEQF
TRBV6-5 ASSYGGSGGLETQY
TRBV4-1 ASSPTTGNTEAF
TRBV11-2 ASSLTSTTGNTIY